Listed below are T cell receptor beta chains from one sample, sequenced in a study of PD-L1 blockade in urothelial cancer. Assay: immunoSEQ multiplex PCR; the TCRdb copy retains only in-frame clones and omits some. The top ten clones hold roughly 9% of a sample with fewer than 85,000 clones, 84% of them seen once. Sequencing was performed on PBMCs, taken around atezolizumab (anti-PD-L1) treatment. These receptors originate from a woman between 65 and 79 years old with urothelial cancer. The CDR3 runs from the conserved cysteine through the conserved F or W. D genes are given only for firm matches. Clone size is shown for a subset of rows, as once, few, many or a class of expanded clone.

TRBD1 - TRBJ2-3 TRBV6-6 CASSYRGRTDTQYF TGTGCCAGCAGTTACAGGGGGCGGACAGATACGCAGTATTTT
TRBD1 - TRBJ1-2 TRBV18 CASSQTLTGEGYGYTF TGTGCCAGCTCACAAACCCTGACAGGGGAGGGCTATGGCTACACCTTC
TRBD1 - TRBJ2-7 TRBV5-5 CASSWDRYEQYF TGTGCCAGCAGCTGGGACAGGTACGAGCAGTACTTC
TRBD2 - TRBJ2-3 TRBV12-5 CASARGGPSDTQYF TGTGCTAGCGCCCGGGGGGGGCCTTCAGATACGCAGTATTTT
- - TRBJ1-6 TRBV6-4 CASRTESSYNSPLHF TGTGCCAGCAGGACGGAGAGCTCCTATAATTCACCCCTCCACTTT
TRBD1 - TRBJ2-7 TRBV28 CASSRDRVSYEQYF TGTGCCAGCAGCCGGGACAGGGTCTCCTACGAGCAGTACTTC
- - TRBJ2-6 TRBV4-3 CASSQDSSSGANVLTF TGCGCCAGCAGCCAAGATAGCAGCTCTGGGGCCAACGTCCTGACTTTC
- - TRBJ1-2 TRBV28 CASSSTGGGHGYTF TGTGCCAGCAGTTCCACTGGGGGGGGTCATGGCTACACCTTC
- many TRBJ1-6 TRBV7-9 CASSFLSPNSPLHF TGTGCCAGCAGCTTTCTTTCCCCTAATTCACCCCTCCACTTT
TRBD1 once TRBJ1-1 TRBV6-1 CASSGSRWTGPNTEAFF TGTGCCAGCAGTGGTAGCCGTTGGACAGGGCCGAACACTGAAGCTTTCTTT
TRBD2 - TRBJ2-7 TRBV28 CASSLPSGVISYEQYF TGTGCCAGCAGTCTCCCTAGCGGGGTCATCTCCTACGAGCAGTACTTC
TRBD1 - TRBJ1-1 TRBV10-3 CAISQQGADEAFF TGTGCCATCAGTCAACAGGGGGCGGATGAAGCTTTCTTT
- - TRBJ1-1 TRBV7-9 CASNRAGNTEAFF TGTGCCAGCAACCGCGCGGGGAACACTGAAGCTTTCTTT
- - TRBJ2-2 TRBV7-9 CASSLGQGSFTGELFF TGTGCCAGCAGCTTAGGGCAGGGCTCCTTCACCGGGGAGCTGTTTTTT
TRBD2 - TRBJ2-3 TRBV6-1 CASSVTSGGAPDTQYF TGTGCCAGCAGTGTCACTAGCGGGGGGGCCCCAGATACGCAGTATTTT
TRBD2 - TRBJ2-3 TRBV7-2 CASSVGTSRHTDTQYF TGTGCCAGCAGCGTCGGGACTAGTAGGCACACAGATACGCAGTATTTT
- - TRBJ2-7 TRBV6-1 CASSEDRQQYF TGTGCCAGCAGTGAAGACAGACAGCAGTACTTC